A selection of T cell receptor beta chains follows, all from one sample in a study of OX40 agonist ivuxolimab in advanced cancers. Method: immunoSEQ multiplex PCR; TCRdb's copy keeps in-frame clones and lacks some. Here the sample spans about 68,000 clones, over 75% being singletons. Material: CD4+ or CD8+ T cells sorted from blood, obtained in a trial of the OX40 agonist ivuxolimab. These receptors came from an adult with an advanced solid tumor such as melanoma, head and neck, liver or kidney cancer. Each CDR3 is given with its conserved first and last residue. A D gene is named only where the DNA matches it firmly. Expanded clones are given a class, and other clones once, few, many or no size at all.

TRBJ2-3 | . | TRBV6-5 | 15 | . | CASSYWGGAGDTQYF
TRBJ2-1 | . | TRBV2 | 12 | . | CASRGDSTEQFF
TRBJ2-2 | once | TRBV9 | 14 | . | CASSVVVSSGELFF
TRBJ1-4 | . | TRBV18 | 13 | . | CASSAGVNEKLFF
TRBJ1-1 | . | TRBV5-8 | 14 | . | CASSLEGGNTEAFF
TRBJ2-1 | . | TRBV19 | 13 | . | CASSIGGFNEQFF
TRBJ1-3 | medium-sized | TRBV19 | 16 | . | CASSISAALSGNTIYF
TRBJ2-3 | . | TRBV6-5 | 14 | . | CASSYSGAADTQYF
TRBJ2-7 | . | TRBV5-6 | 13 | . | CASSPGLHYEQYF
TRBJ1-5 | . | TRBV7-9 | 16 | . | CASSLSPDHSNQPQHF
TRBJ2-1 | once | TRBV6-5 | 11 | . | CASSYSGEQFF
TRBJ1-2 | . | TRBV7-9 | 14 | . | CASSLASTGHGYTF
TRBJ2-5 | once | TRBV11-1 | 16 | TRBD2 | CASSLDRGGRYETQYF
TRBJ1-6 | . | TRBV27 | 15 | . | CASSSPAGGKTPLHF
TRBJ2-7 | once | TRBV7-9 | 14 | . | CASSPQGAFAEQYF
TRBJ1-3 | . | TRBV6-1 | 17 | . | CASSESDIDPTRNTIYF
TRBJ2-3 | once | TRBV28 | 19 | TRBD1 | CASSLPPGQGIEYTDTQYF
TRBJ1-1 | . | TRBV5-1 | 15 | . | CASSPREASNTEAFF
TRBJ1-5 | . | TRBV7-9 | 14 | . | CASSRSEGHQPQHF
TRBJ2-7 | . | TRBV5-1 | 14 | . | CASSLVGDSYEQYF
TRBJ1-3 | . | TRBV7-9 | 16 | . | CASSFQAGSAGNTIYF
TRBJ2-1 | . | TRBV11-2 | 12 | . | CASSPQYNEQFF
TRBJ1-2 | once | TRBV18 | 12 | . | CASSPRDYGYTF
TRBJ1-1 | . | TRBV6-5 | 13 | . | CASSYSMGSKAFF
TRBJ1-2 | . | TRBV6-4 | 14 | . | CASSDGGARYGYTF
TRBJ2-7 | . | TRBV18 | 14 | . | CASSPRQGTYEQYF
TRBJ1-6 | . | TRBV9 | 15 | TRBD1 | CASSVRGTGDSPLHF
TRBJ1-1 | . | TRBV27 | 13 | . | CASSYRRDTEAFF
TRBJ2-2 | . | TRBV10-3 | 14 | . | CAISENKNTGELFF
TRBJ1-2 | . | TRBV7-2 | 16 | . | CASTITTGGGLLGYTF
TRBJ1-6 | . | TRBV7-9 | 17 | . | CASSFGRDAFGNSPLHF
TRBJ2-7 | . | TRBV10-3 | 15 | TRBD2 | CAIGTSGGFSYEQYF
TRBJ2-7 | . | TRBV6-1 | 15 | TRBD2 | CASSEGASGAYEQYF
TRBJ2-7 | . | TRBV6-1 | 13 | TRBD1 | CASSRDSPYEQYF
TRBJ2-3 | . | TRBV7-2 | 12 | . | CASSPGGYTQYF
TRBJ1-2 | . | TRBV6-5 | 13 | . | CASREDTGSGYTF
TRBJ1-1 | . | TRBV20-1 | 10 | . | CSTRTAEAFF
TRBJ1-3 | . | TRBV18 | 15 | . | CASSLSGSSGNTIYF
TRBJ2-5 | . | TRBV5-1 | 14 | . | CASSLAGPGETQYF
TRBJ2-7 | once | TRBV6-5 | 16 | . | CASSYSRQGSTYEQYF
TRBJ2-1 | . | TRBV11-3 | 13 | . | CASSLDWGDEQFF
TRBJ1-4 | once | TRBV7-2 | 14 | TRBD1 | CASSLDRQNEKLFF
TRBJ1-1 | . | TRBV7-6 | 15 | . | CASSLGLGANTEAFF
TRBJ2-6 | . | TRBV7-5 | 17 | . | CARSSDCRQSRANVLTF
TRBJ1-6 | . | TRBV7-2 | 13 | . | CASSSNRNSPLHF
TRBJ2-3 | . | TRBV7-2 | 15 | . | CASILGPSSTDTQYF
TRBJ1-1 | . | TRBV10-3 | 17 | . | CAISERQGKGGNTEAFF
TRBJ2-2 | . | TRBV4-3 | 15 | . | CASSPAQGWAGELFF
TRBJ1-1 | few | TRBV19 | 13 | . | CASRFVGNTEAFF
TRBJ1-1 | . | TRBV7-9 | 14 | TRBD1 | CATDRDRVGTEAFF
TRBJ2-1 | . | TRBV5-1 | 17 | TRBD2 | CASSLILAEISYNEQFF
TRBJ2-3 | . | TRBV5-6 | 16 | . | CASSWARAAGGDTQYF
TRBJ2-2 | . | TRBV11-1 | 17 | . | CASSLAGPLRGDGELFF
TRBJ2-5 | once | TRBV2 | 15 | TRBD1 | CASRHVGTDEETQYF
TRBJ1-2 | . | TRBV4-3 | 16 | . | CASSQDSPGGLGGYTF
TRBJ2-5 | . | TRBV7-6 | 16 | TRBD1 | CASSPNPQGAGETQYF
TRBJ2-3 | once | TRBV14 | 17 | TRBD2 | CASSRWTSGGATDTQYF
TRBJ1-2 | . | TRBV7-2 | 14 | . | CASSRIDPSRGYTF
TRBJ1-5 | . | TRBV10-2 | 13 | . | CASSGQSNQPQHF
TRBJ1-2 | . | TRBV5-4 | 14 | . | CASSLAGPYGGYTF